This T cell receptor (beta chain) was profiled in a study of T-cell reconstitution after alpha-beta-depleted transplantation in children. The V end lost 1 base, the J end lost 4 bases, and 23 bases lay between the germline ends. CDR1 is LGHNA and CDR2 is YSLEER in the germline V gene. This CDR3 is 18 amino acids long. Molecular barcoding with unique molecular identifiers was used for the TCRbeta library. Using its own MiXCR run on the PCR reads, TCRdb lists one record per CDR3 protein. The repertoire holds approximately 400,000 distinct CDR3 sequences, with approximately 11% as singletons. This clonotype was picked up many times.

Sequenced here: PBMCs from the stem cell graft donor, sampled from the stem cell graft. The TCR comes from a human donor who donated a stem cell graft to a child with acute myeloid leukemia. The chain couples TRBV4-3 to TRBJ2-7; tentative D call: TRBD2 (5 bases). The CDR3 DNA follows: TGCGCCAGCAGCCAAGGACCCTTCGGGGTTGGAGCAGGTTACGAGCAGTACTTC. Amino acids: CASSQGPFGVGAGYEQYF.